The rows below give T cell receptor beta chains drawn from one sample of a study of shared clonotypes between healthy human individuals. Assay used: immunoSEQ multiplex PCR; TCRdb lists only in-frame clones, some missing. Among 600,000 to 750,000 clones, more than 70% were seen once, and the ten largest hold about 1.8%. Sequences were obtained from memory CD4+ T cells sorted from blood. All receptors come from a woman in her 30s in good health. CDR3s include the opening cysteine and the closing phenylalanine or tryptophan. A D gene is named only where the DNA matches it firmly. The listing skips clone size in some rows; elsewhere it reads once, few, many or a size class.

j_gene | v_gene | len | abundance | d_gene | CDR3aa | CDR3nt
TRBJ2-3 | TRBV4-2 | 16 | - | TRBD2 | CASSQDSGTTKFTQYF | TGTGCCAGCAGCCAAGACAGCGGGACTACCAAGTTCACGCAGTATTTT
TRBJ2-3 | TRBV7-3 | 14 | few | TRBD2 | CASSLELASDTQYF | TGTGCCAGCAGCTTAGAACTAGCGTCAGATACGCAGTATTTT
TRBJ2-3 | TRBV6-6 | 13 | many | - | CASTGRGTDTQYF | TGTGCCAGCACGGGCAGGGGCACAGATACGCAGTATTTT
TRBJ2-3 | TRBV28 | 16 | many | TRBD2 | CASSPRGAGPLISQYF | TGTGCCAGCAGTCCCCGGGGAGCGGGGCCTCTCATTTCGCAGTATTTT
TRBJ1-1 | TRBV19 | 13 | few | - | CASKDSMNTEAFF | TGTGCCAGTAAAGACAGTATGAACACTGAAGCTTTCTTT
TRBJ2-2 | TRBV28 | 17 | - | - | CASSPFFGGIGTGELFF | TGTGCCAGCAGTCCTTTTTTTGGCGGGATAGGCACCGGGGAGCTGTTTTTT
TRBJ2-5 | TRBV25-1 | 17 | few | TRBD2 | CASLDGASGRAHQTQYF | TGTGCCAGCCTCGACGGGGCTAGCGGGAGGGCCCACCAGACCCAGTACTTC
TRBJ2-1 | TRBV2 | 13 | few | - | CASSGDRYNEQFF | TGTGCCAGCAGTGGGGACCGCTACAATGAGCAGTTCTTC
TRBJ2-2 | TRBV4-2 | 14 | - | - | CASSPGSINGELFF | TGTGCCAGCAGCCCCGGGAGTATTAACGGGGAGCTGTTTTTT
TRBJ1-1 | TRBV6-6 | 14 | - | - | CASSSHRENTEAFF | TGTGCCAGCAGTTCCCACAGGGAGAACACTGAAGCTTTCTTT
TRBJ2-3 | TRBV15 | 15 | few | - | CATSRVGRDTDTQYF | TGTGCCACCAGCAGAGTAGGCAGGGACACAGATACGCAGTATTTT
TRBJ2-1 | TRBV4-2 | 18 | - | - | CASSQESTRTGSYNEQFF | TGTGCCAGCAGCCAAGAGTCGACTCGGACGGGATCCTACAATGAGCAGTTCTTC
TRBJ2-3 | TRBV29-1 | 15 | - | - | CSVEDTGSVPGTQYF | TGCAGCGTTGAAGATACCGGGAGCGTGCCAGGTACGCAGTATTTT
TRBJ1-4 | TRBV28 | 15 | few | TRBD1 | CASSFTGTGEGKLFF | TGTGCCAGCAGTTTTACCGGGACAGGGGAAGGAAAACTGTTTTTT
TRBJ2-5 | TRBV5-4 | 13 | - | - | CASSLQGWETQYF | TGTGCCAGCAGCTTACAGGGTTGGGAGACCCAGTACTTC
TRBJ1-2 | TRBV27 | 13 | many | - | CASSLGPGRSYTF | TGTGCCAGCAGTTTGGGACCAGGTAGAAGCTACACCTTC
TRBJ1-1 | TRBV6-1 | 13 | - | - | CASSIRRDTEAFF | TGTGCCAGCAGTATCCGGAGGGACACTGAAGCTTTCTTT
TRBJ1-1 | TRBV14 | 14 | - | - | CASSRQTGNTEAFF | TGTGCCAGCAGCCGGCAAACGGGGAACACTGAAGCTTTCTTT
TRBJ1-4 | TRBV30 | 14 | few | TRBD1 | CACSTGGSGEKLFF | TGTGCCTGTTCCACAGGGGGCTCGGGTGAAAAACTGTTTTTT
TRBJ2-7 | TRBV4-2 | 15 | few | TRBD2 | CASSPLAGGPDEQYF | TGTGCCAGCAGCCCCCTAGCGGGAGGGCCGGACGAGCAGTACTTC
TRBJ2-4 | TRBV27 | 15 | - | - | CASSSAGTAKNIQYF | TGTGCCAGCAGTTCTGCGGGGACAGCCAAAAACATTCAGTACTTC
TRBJ1-3 | TRBV4-1 | 17 | - | TRBD1 | CASSQDRDSPAGNTIYF | TGCGCCAGCAGCCAAGATAGGGACAGCCCTGCGGGAAACACCATATATTTT
TRBJ1-2 | TRBV5-6 | 16 | - | TRBD1 | CASSLPGTGSNYGYTF | TGTGCCAGCAGCTTGCCCGGGACAGGGTCCAACTATGGCTACACCTTC
TRBJ2-3 | TRBV6-5 | 14 | many | TRBD2 | CASKREEFSDTQYF | TGTGCCAGCAAACGGGAGGAGTTCTCAGATACGCAGTATTTT
TRBJ2-1 | TRBV5-1 | 15 | - | - | CASSPDSLGYNEQFF | TGCGCCAGCAGCCCGGACAGCTTGGGCTACAATGAGCAGTTCTTC
TRBJ2-5 | TRBV28 | 18 | - | TRBD2 | CASSAGTSGRRLKETQYF | TGTGCCAGCAGTGCCGGGACTAGCGGGAGGAGGTTAAAAGAGACCCAGTACTTC
TRBJ2-1 | TRBV2 | 16 | - | TRBD1 | CASSDWGQKYYNEQFF | TGTGCCAGCAGTGACTGGGGACAGAAGTACTACAATGAGCAGTTCTTC
TRBJ1-2 | TRBV7-9 | 11 | - | TRBD1 | CASSYSTGRTF | TGTGCCAGCAGTTACTCGACAGGGAGGACCTTC
TRBJ2-3 | TRBV19 | 16 | - | TRBD2 | CASSHGTSGSTDTQYF | TGTGCCAGTAGTCACGGGACTAGCGGAAGCACAGATACGCAGTATTTT
TRBJ2-3 | TRBV6-1 | 16 | - | - | CASSERPGASTDTQYF | TGTGCCAGCAGTGAAAGGCCGGGGGCTAGCACAGATACGCAGTATTTT
TRBJ1-5 | TRBV4-1 | 15 | - | - | CASSQVYPQNQPQHF | TGCGCCAGCAGCCAAGTCTACCCACAAAATCAGCCCCAGCATTTT
TRBJ2-7 | TRBV5-6 | 15 | - | - | CASNRGTADRYEQYF | TGTGCCAGCAACCGCGGGACAGCCGATCGCTACGAGCAGTACTTC
TRBJ2-1 | TRBV28 | 14 | - | TRBD2 | CASSLAEAYNEQFF | TGTGCCAGCAGTCTAGCGGAAGCCTACAATGAGCAGTTCTTC
TRBJ1-2 | TRBV19 | 14 | - | - | CASSFRATGYGYTF | TGTGCCAGTAGTTTCAGGGCCACAGGCTATGGCTACACCTTC
TRBJ2-7 | TRBV6-1 | 14 | few | TRBD2 | CASSENGRPYEQYF | TGTGCCAGCAGTGAAAACGGGAGGCCCTACGAGCAGTACTTC
TRBJ2-3 | TRBV7-2 | 15 | - | TRBD1 | CASSLVGTGTDTQYF | TGTGCCAGCAGCTTAGTCGGGACAGGCACAGATACGCAGTATTTT
TRBJ2-7 | TRBV6-1 | 15 | - | TRBD2 | CASSPGLAGVHEQYF | TGTGCCAGCAGCCCGGGACTAGCGGGAGTCCACGAGCAGTACTTC
TRBJ1-1 | TRBV18 | 15 | - | - | CASSPPDRGNTEAFF | TGTGCCAGCTCACCACCCGATCGGGGCAACACTGAAGCTTTCTTT
TRBJ1-1 | TRBV19 | 13 | - | - | CASTDRPNTEAFF | TGTGCCAGTACAGACAGGCCGAACACTGAAGCTTTCTTT
TRBJ2-2 | TRBV19 | 12 | - | - | CASSMEAGELFF | TGTGCCAGTAGTATGGAGGCCGGGGAGCTGTTTTTT
TRBJ1-5 | TRBV28 | 16 | - | - | CASEEGDRGINQPQHF | TGTGCCAGCGAAGAAGGTGACAGAGGAATAAATCAGCCCCAGCATTTT
TRBJ1-4 | TRBV7-9 | 14 | - | - | CASSLLAGNEKLFF | TGTGCCAGCAGCTTACTGGCAGGCAATGAAAAACTGTTTTTT
TRBJ1-5 | TRBV6-1 | 15 | many | - | CASRVQEASNQPQHF | TGTGCCAGCAGAGTACAGGAGGCCAGCAATCAGCCCCAGCATTTT
TRBJ1-3 | TRBV11-2 | 14 | - | - | CASSFLGAGNTIYF | TGTGCCAGCAGCTTTTTGGGAGCTGGAAACACCATATATTTT
TRBJ1-5 | TRBV29-1 | 13 | few | - | CSVAGGVNQPQHF | TGCAGCGTTGCGGGGGGGGTAAATCAGCCCCAGCATTTT
TRBJ1-3 | TRBV6-6 | 14 | - | - | CASSYGGSGNTIYF | TGTGCCAGCAGTTACGGGGGCTCTGGAAACACCATATATTTT
TRBJ2-3 | TRBV19 | 14 | - | TRBD2 | CASSERDWADTQYF | TGTGCCAGTTCCGAGCGGGATTGGGCAGATACGCAGTATTTT
TRBJ2-1 | TRBV7-2 | 15 | - | - | CASSLAVTSYNEQFF | TGTGCCAGCAGCTTAGCTGTGACTAGTTACAATGAGCAGTTCTTC